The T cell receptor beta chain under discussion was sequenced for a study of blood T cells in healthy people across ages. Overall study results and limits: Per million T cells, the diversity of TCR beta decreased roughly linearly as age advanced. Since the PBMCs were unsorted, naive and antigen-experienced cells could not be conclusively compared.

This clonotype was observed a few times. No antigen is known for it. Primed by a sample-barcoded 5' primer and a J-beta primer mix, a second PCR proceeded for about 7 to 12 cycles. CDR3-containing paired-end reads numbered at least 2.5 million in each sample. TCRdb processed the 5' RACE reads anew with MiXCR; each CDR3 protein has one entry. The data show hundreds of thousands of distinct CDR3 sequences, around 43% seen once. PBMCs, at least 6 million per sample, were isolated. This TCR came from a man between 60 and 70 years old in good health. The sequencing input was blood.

The CDR3 protein is CASSLEIGFRNEQFF. Written as DNA, the CDR3 is TGTGCCAGCAGCTTGGAAATAGGGTTTCGGAATGAGCAGTTCTTC. The chain employs TRBV5-8 and TRBJ2-1; the D is unclear. Trimming removed 0 bases at V and 7 bases at J, with 14 bases between. Germline CDR1 SGHTS, CDR2 YDEGEE. CDR3 size: 15 residues.